This T cell receptor beta chain was recovered during a study of blood T cell repertoires in COVID-19 (dated by TCRdb to the early 2020s). As for the study more broadly: The collaborator samples originated in the United States, Italy and Spain and spanned the acute and convalescent phases of COVID-19. The material from the prospective study consisted of cDNA or gDNA derived from T cells, B-cell-depleted T cells, or PBMCs. The dataset comprised deeply sampled blood TCRbeta repertoires from subjects exposed to, actively infected with, or recovered from COVID-19. The repertoires were made available in a free public database intended to serve as a resource for research on the immune response to SARS-CoV-2. The samples were drawn from two sources: the first 160 participants of the ongoing ImmuneRACE study, and 1,200 or so subjects contributed by 6 global collaborators. The sample metadata nearly always contained a de-identified subject ID, COVID-19 status, age in years and sex. Where available, HLA class I and class II types were obtained from metadata supplied by the sample provider rather than from assay-based typing. Here is what the overall study found, with its caveats: Clinical and demographic metadata were provided uncurated, with the amount varying by source and participant.

This clone has a single count. Its antigen has not been determined. No much larger clone is present one base from it, and per-base qualities are unavailable. TCRbeta CDR3 regions were amplified from genomic DNA by means of the immunoSEQ Assay, a bias-controlled multiplex PCR. Regarding the original processing steps: Within the assay, amplification of reference gene primers was used to estimate how many nucleated cells each sample contained. Sequence reads were collapsed and filtered to measure the absolute abundance of every unique TCRbeta CDR3 rearrangement. For each sample, productive Simpson clonality was calculated by taking the square root of Simpson's diversity index across productive rearrangements. TCRdb provides this immuneACCESS table in a form limited to in-frame rearrangements. Some clones are lacking; in checked studies, under half of them reflect an unresolved V gene, and why the rest are absent is not known. For V, J and clone size, that table is used; D and trimming come from the DNA. This sample holds about 47,000 clones; around 83% were observed only once. The ten largest make up 7.4% of the sample.

The collaborating institutions used their own protocols to collect whole blood in K2EDTA tubes. Collaborator samples were shipped for TCRbeta analysis as frozen whole blood, isolated PBMCs, or DNA extracted from either sample type. This clonotype originated in a man between 60 and 75 years old with active COVID-19. The source material was peripheral blood.

The CDR3 protein sequence reads: CASSGGQGAPRSGANVLTF. The bases are TGTGCCAGCAGTGGGGGACAGGGGGCTCCCCGCTCTGGGGCCAACGTCCTGACTTTC. In this chain, TRBV6-1 is recombined with TRBJ2-6; TRBD1 matches 12 bases in the middle. The CDR3 contains 19 residues, cysteine and phenylalanine counted. Just CDR3 DNA is preserved here, 57 bases in frame from base 1. Clipping removes 4 bases from V and 0 bases from J, with 7 as the unmatched junction base count. CDR1 and CDR2, looked up from the germline V gene, are MNHNS and SASEGT.